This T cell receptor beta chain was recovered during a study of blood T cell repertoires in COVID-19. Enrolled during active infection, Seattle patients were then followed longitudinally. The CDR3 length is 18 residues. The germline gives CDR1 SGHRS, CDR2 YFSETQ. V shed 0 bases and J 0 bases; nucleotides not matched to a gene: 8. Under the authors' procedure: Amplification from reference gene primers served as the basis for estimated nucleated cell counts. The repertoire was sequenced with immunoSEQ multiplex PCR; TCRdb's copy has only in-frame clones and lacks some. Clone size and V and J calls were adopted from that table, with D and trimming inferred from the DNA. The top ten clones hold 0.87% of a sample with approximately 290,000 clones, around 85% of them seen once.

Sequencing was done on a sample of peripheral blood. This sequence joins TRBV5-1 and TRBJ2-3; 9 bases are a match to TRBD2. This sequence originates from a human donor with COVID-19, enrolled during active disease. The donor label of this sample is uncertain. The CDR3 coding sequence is TGCGCCAGCAGCTTGGGACTAGCGGCGCAGGCTAGCACAGATACGCAGTATTTT. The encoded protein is CASSLGLAAQASTDTQYF.